Shown below are 2 T cell receptor beta chains from a single sample sequenced in a study. TCRdb reprocessed the RT-PCR reads with MiXCR, giving one entry per CDR3 protein. Of 650,000 to 800,000 distinct CDR3 sequences listed, more than 13% are singletons. Material for sequencing was memory CD4+ T cells from blood. The receptors were sampled from a female donor in good health, serving as a healthy control.

This clonotype has a count of ten or more. The chain couples TRBV4-3 to TRBJ2-1, with no clear D. The CDR3 runs to 13 residues. Germline-derived CDR1 and CDR2 are LGHNA and YSLEER. Between the trimmed V and J ends, which lost 1 base and 9 bases, there was a span of 10 bases. CDR3 amino acids: CASSQGVTSEQFF. The CDR3 DNA reads TGCGCCAGCAGCCAAGGAGTGACAAGTGAGCAGTTCTTC.

The chain has TRBV14 and TRBJ2-1; a possible D gene is TRBD2 (6 bases). The CDR3 has 15 residues. The V end was cut by 1 base, the J end by 4 bases, with 11 bases between. Germline values: CDR1 SGHDN, CDR2 FVKESK. The CDR3 protein is CASSQVLAKYNEQFF. CDR3 nucleotide sequence: TGTGCCAGCAGCCAAGTCCTAGCGAAGTACAATGAGCAGTTCTTC.